This T cell receptor beta chain is drawn from a study of T cells in Graves' hyperthyroidism and ophthalmopathy. Study observations and caveats: Blood also showed most of the thyroid clonotypes that were expanded above 0.001.

The CDR3 regions of TCR beta were amplified from RNA transcripts. The study used the HTBI primer set for a first-round RT-PCR of the TCR CDR3. MiXCR, applied by TCRdb to the multiplex PCR reads, yields one record per CDR3 protein. The sample holds 250,000 to 300,000 distinct CDR3 sequences, 13% seen once. This clonotype has a count of ten or more. Its antigen is currently unknown. The V gene's germline CDR1 is SGDLS and CDR2 YYNGEE. The CDR3 loop spans 14 amino acids. With 0 bases removed from V and 2 bases from J, the gap between germline ends came to 8 bases. Patients with uncontrolled infections, other autoimmune diseases, pregnancy or lactation were excluded. The blood sample was taken at first hyperthyroidism diagnosis, before any ophthalmopathy symptoms.

The receptor comes from a woman aged 30 to 39 with Graves' hyperthyroidism that later progressed to Graves' ophthalmopathy. This chain links TRBV9 with TRBJ2-5, with D unclear. The sequenced sample consisted of blood. The DNA for the CDR3 is TGTGCCAGCAGCGTAGACGGCTTACAAGAGACCCAGTACTTC. Protein sequence: CASSVDGLQETQYF. Supplemented by reference TRBV9 and TRBJ2-5, the full variable domain reads DSGVTQTPKHLITATGQRVTLRCSPRSGDLSVYWYQQSLDQGLQFLIQYYNGEERAKGNILERFSAQQFPDLHSELNLSSLELGDSALYFCASSVDGLQETQYFGPGTRLLVL.